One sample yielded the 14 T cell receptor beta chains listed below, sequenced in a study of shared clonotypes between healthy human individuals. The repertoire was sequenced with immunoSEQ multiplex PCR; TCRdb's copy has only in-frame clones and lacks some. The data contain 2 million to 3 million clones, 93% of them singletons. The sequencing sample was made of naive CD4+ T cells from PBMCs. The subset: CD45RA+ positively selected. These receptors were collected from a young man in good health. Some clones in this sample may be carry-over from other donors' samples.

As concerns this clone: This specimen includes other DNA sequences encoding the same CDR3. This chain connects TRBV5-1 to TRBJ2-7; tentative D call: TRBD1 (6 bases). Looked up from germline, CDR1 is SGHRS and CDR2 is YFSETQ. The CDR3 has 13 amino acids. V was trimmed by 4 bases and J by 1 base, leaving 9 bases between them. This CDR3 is CASSPDRSYEQYF. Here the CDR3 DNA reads TGCGCCAGCAGCCCCGACAGGTCCTACGAGCAGTACTTC. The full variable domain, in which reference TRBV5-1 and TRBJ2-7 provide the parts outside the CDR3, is KAGVTQTPRYLIKTRGQQVTLSCSPISGHRSVSWYQQTPGQGLQFLFEYFSETQRNKGNFPGRFSGRQFSNSRSEMNVSTLELGDSALYLCASSPDRSYEQYFGPGTRLTVT.

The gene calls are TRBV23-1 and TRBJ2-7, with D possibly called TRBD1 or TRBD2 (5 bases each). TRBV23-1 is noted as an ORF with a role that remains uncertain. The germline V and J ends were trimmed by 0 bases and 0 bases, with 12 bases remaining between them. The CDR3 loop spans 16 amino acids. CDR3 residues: CASSQSGQGVSYEQYF. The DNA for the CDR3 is TGCGCCAGCAGTCAATCGGGGCAGGGAGTCTCCTACGAGCAGTACTTC.

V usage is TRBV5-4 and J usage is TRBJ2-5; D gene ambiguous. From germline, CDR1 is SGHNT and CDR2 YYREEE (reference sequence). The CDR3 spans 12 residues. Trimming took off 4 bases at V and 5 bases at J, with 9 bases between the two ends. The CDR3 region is CASSAVGETQYF. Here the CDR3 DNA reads TGTGCCAGCAGCGCAGTCGGGGAGACCCAGTACTTC.

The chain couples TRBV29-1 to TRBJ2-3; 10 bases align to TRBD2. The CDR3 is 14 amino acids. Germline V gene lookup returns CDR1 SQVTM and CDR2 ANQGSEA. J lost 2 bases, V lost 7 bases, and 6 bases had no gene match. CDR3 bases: TGCAGCGCCGTAGCGGGAGGATCCACAGATACGCAGTATTTT. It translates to CSAVAGGSTDTQYF.

For the CDR3, the DNA is TGTGCCAGCAGCACCGTTTCAGGGGGCTTATGGGGTACGCAGTATTTT. The encoded protein is CASSTVSGGLWGTQYF. The chain recombines TRBV28 with TRBJ2-3, with TRBD1 matching over 8 bases. The CDR3 covers 16 residues. V was pared by 6 bases and J by 8 bases, with 16 bases of the junction left unmatched. Germline V gives CDR1 MDHEN, CDR2 SYDVKM.

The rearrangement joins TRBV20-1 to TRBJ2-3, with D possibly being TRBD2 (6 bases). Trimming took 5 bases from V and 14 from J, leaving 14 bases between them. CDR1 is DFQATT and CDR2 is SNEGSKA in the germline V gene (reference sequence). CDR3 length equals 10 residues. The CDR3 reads CSADRDSPYF. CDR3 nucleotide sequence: TGCAGTGCTGACCGGGACTCTCCGTATTTT.

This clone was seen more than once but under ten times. Here the CDR3 DNA reads TGCAGCGTCCGGGACAGGGTGAACACTGAAGCTTTCTTT. Its translation: CSVRDRVNTEAFF. The rearrangement joins TRBV29-1 to TRBJ1-1; 9 nucleotides line up with TRBD1. Germline V lookup: CDR1 SQVTM, CDR2 ANQGSEA. The CDR3 is 13 amino acids. V lost 6 bases, J lost 0 bases, and 2 bases stayed unmatched. The full variable domain, its missing parts supplied by reference TRBV29-1 and TRBJ1-1, is SAVISQKPSRDICQRGTSLTIQCQVDSQVTMMFWYRQQPGQSLTLIATANQGSEATYESGFVIDKFPISRPNLTFSTLTVSNMSPEDSSIYLCSVRDRVNTEAFFGQGTRLTVV.

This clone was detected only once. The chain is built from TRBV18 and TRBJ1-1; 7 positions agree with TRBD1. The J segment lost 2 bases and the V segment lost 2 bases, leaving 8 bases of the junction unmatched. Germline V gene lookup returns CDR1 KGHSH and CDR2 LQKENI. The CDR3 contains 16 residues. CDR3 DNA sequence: TGTGCCAGCTCACCATGGTCAGGGGGACTCAACACTGAAGCTTTCTTT. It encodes CASSPWSGGLNTEAFF.

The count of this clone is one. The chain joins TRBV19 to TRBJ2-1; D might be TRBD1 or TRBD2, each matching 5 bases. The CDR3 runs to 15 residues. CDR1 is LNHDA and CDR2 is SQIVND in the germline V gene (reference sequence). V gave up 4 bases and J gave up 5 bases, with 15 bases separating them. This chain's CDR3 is CASSTPGTPDNEQFF. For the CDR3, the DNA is TGTGCCAGTAGTACCCCCGGGACGCCCGACAATGAGCAGTTCTTC.

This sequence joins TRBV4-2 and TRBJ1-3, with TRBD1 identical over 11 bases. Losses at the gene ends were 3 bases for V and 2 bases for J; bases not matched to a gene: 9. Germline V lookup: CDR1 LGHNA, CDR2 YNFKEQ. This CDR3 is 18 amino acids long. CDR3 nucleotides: TGTGCCAGCAGCCATACGTTAGGACAGGGGGCGCCTGGAAACACCATATATTTT. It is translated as CASSHTLGQGAPGNTIYF.

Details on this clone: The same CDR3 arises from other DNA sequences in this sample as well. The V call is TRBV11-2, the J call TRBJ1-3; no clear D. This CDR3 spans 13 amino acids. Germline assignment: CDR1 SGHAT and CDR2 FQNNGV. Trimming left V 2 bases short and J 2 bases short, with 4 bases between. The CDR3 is CASSLSPGNTIYF. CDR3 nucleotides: TGTGCCAGCAGCTTATCCCCTGGAAACACCATATATTTT.

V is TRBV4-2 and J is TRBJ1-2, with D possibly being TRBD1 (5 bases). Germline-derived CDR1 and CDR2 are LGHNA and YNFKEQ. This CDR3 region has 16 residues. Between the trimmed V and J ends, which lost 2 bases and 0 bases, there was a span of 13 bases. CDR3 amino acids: CASSQWGEYANYGYTF. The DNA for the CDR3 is TGTGCCAGCAGCCAATGGGGGGAATATGCTAACTATGGCTACACCTTC.

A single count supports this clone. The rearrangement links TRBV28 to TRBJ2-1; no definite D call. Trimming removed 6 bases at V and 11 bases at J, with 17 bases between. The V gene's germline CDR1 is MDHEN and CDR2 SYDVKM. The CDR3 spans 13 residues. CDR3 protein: CASSPPPSRKQFF. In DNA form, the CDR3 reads TGTGCCAGCAGCCCCCCTCCTTCCAGGAAGCAGTTCTTC.

The CDR3 nucleotides are TGCAGCGTTGGCGGGGGGGGCGACTCAGGGACAGATACGCAGTATTTT. Residues: CSVGGGGDSGTDTQYF. The rearrangement links TRBV29-1 to TRBJ2-3; TRBD2 aligns across 9 bases. V dropped 4 bases and J dropped 3; count of bases not matched to a gene: 11. The germline CDR1 and CDR2 sequences are SQVTM and ANQGSEA. This CDR3 region has 16 residues.